The rows below give T cell receptor beta chains drawn from one sample of a study of cytomegalovirus exposure and HLA in healthy donors. Using immunoSEQ multiplex PCR, the repertoire was profiled, and TCRdb retains in-frame clones only, with some absent. The repertoire has some 180,000 clones, approximately 80% of them found once; the top ten carry roughly 1.6%. The sequenced sample was PBMCs. The receptor source for this set is a man between 18 and 35 years old in good health and CMV-seronegative. Each CDR3 is given with its conserved first and last residue. The order of the fields is CDR3 DNA, CDR3 protein, V gene, D gene, clone size, J gene. The D gene is left open where the match is weak. A clone size is listed for some rows: how often the clone was seen (once, few, many), or a class if it is expanded.

CDR3 DNA: TGTGCCAGCTCGCAACAGGACCAAGAGACCCAGTACTTC; CDR3 protein: CASSQQDQETQYF; V gene: TRBV18; D gene: -; clone size: -; J gene: TRBJ2-5
CDR3 DNA: TGTGCCAGCAGTGCCGGGGGGACAGGGTCTGGCTACACCTTC; CDR3 protein: CASSAGGTGSGYTF; V gene: TRBV2; D gene: TRBD1; clone size: few; J gene: TRBJ1-2
CDR3 DNA: TGTGCCAGCAGCTTGGCCATTGGACAGGGGGACATGGAGACCCAGTACTTC; CDR3 protein: CASSLAIGQGDMETQYF; V gene: TRBV5-4; D gene: TRBD1; clone size: once; J gene: TRBJ2-5
CDR3 DNA: TGTGCCAGCAGCTCCGCCGCGGGATATACGAACACTGAAGCTTTCTTT; CDR3 protein: CASSSAAGYTNTEAFF; V gene: TRBV11-1; D gene: -; clone size: -; J gene: TRBJ1-1
CDR3 DNA: TGTGCCAGCAGCTTAGGTACTTCTAGCGGAGGTCGGGAGACCCAGTACTTC; CDR3 protein: CASSLGTSSGGRETQYF; V gene: TRBV13; D gene: TRBD2; clone size: -; J gene: TRBJ2-5
CDR3 DNA: TGTGCCAGCAGTTTAAAGAGGGGCTACACCTTC; CDR3 protein: CASSLKRGYTF; V gene: TRBV28; D gene: -; clone size: -; J gene: TRBJ1-2
CDR3 DNA: TGTGCCAGCAGCTCTGGTCCAGGGGATACGCAGTATTTT; CDR3 protein: CASSSGPGDTQYF; V gene: TRBV7-6; D gene: -; clone size: -; J gene: TRBJ2-3
CDR3 DNA: TGTGCCAGCTCACCCCTAGTATTTGAGACCCAGTACTTC; CDR3 protein: CASSPLVFETQYF; V gene: TRBV18; D gene: -; clone size: -; J gene: TRBJ2-5
CDR3 DNA: TGCGCCAGCAGCCGGGGGGGAGGGTCTTCCTACGAGCAGTACTTC; CDR3 protein: CASSRGGGSSYEQYF; V gene: TRBV4-1; D gene: TRBD2; clone size: -; J gene: TRBJ2-7
CDR3 DNA: TGCACCAGCAGCCCGGGGGCGGGGGAGGAGAGGGAGACCCAGTACTTC; CDR3 protein: CTSSPGAGEERETQYF; V gene: TRBV1; D gene: -; clone size: -; J gene: TRBJ2-5
CDR3 DNA: TGTGCCAGCAGCTTGGCAGGGATTCACACCGGGGAGCTGTTTTTT; CDR3 protein: CASSLAGIHTGELFF; V gene: TRBV5-4; D gene: -; clone size: -; J gene: TRBJ2-2
CDR3 DNA: TGTGCCAGCAGCCACCCGACTAGCGGGCCCAGGGGCAATGAGCAGTTCTTC; CDR3 protein: CASSHPTSGPRGNEQFF; V gene: TRBV7-6; D gene: TRBD2; clone size: few; J gene: TRBJ2-1
CDR3 DNA: TGTGCCAGCAGCCCCCGGACTGAAAGTGAGCAGTACTTC; CDR3 protein: CASSPRTESEQYF; V gene: TRBV4-2; D gene: -; clone size: -; J gene: TRBJ2-7
CDR3 DNA: TGTGCCAGCAGTTACCGCAGCGGCCCCTACAATGAGCAGTTCTTC; CDR3 protein: CASSYRSGPYNEQFF; V gene: TRBV28; D gene: -; clone size: -; J gene: TRBJ2-1
CDR3 DNA: TGTGCCATCAACCCGGACAGGGCTGGAAACACCATATATTTT; CDR3 protein: CAINPDRAGNTIYF; V gene: TRBV10-3; D gene: TRBD1; clone size: -; J gene: TRBJ1-3
CDR3 DNA: TGTGCCAGCAGCTTAGGAGGCCTCGCAACTAATGAAAAACTGTTTTTT; CDR3 protein: CASSLGGLATNEKLFF; V gene: TRBV7-6; D gene: -; clone size: -; J gene: TRBJ1-4
CDR3 DNA: TGTGCCTGGAGTATAGACAGGGGAGTCCCCTATAATTCACCCCTCCACTTT; CDR3 protein: CAWSIDRGVPYNSPLHF; V gene: TRBV30; D gene: TRBD1; clone size: -; J gene: TRBJ1-6
CDR3 DNA: TGCGCCAGCAGCAGTAACTTGGAGGGCCGCACAGATACGCAGTATTTT; CDR3 protein: CASSSNLEGRTDTQYF; V gene: TRBV10-1; D gene: -; clone size: -; J gene: TRBJ2-3
CDR3 DNA: TGCGCCAGTCGGACCCCCACAGGGCCCGGGGAGCTGTTTTTT; CDR3 protein: CASRTPTGPGELFF; V gene: TRBV5-1; D gene: -; clone size: -; J gene: TRBJ2-2
CDR3 DNA: TGTGCCAGCAGCCCCACGAGCGCGGGGAGGGGGAAGAACACTGAAGCTTTCTTT; CDR3 protein: CASSPTSAGRGKNTEAFF; V gene: TRBV7-2; D gene: -; clone size: -; J gene: TRBJ1-1
CDR3 DNA: TGTGCCAGCAGCTTGTCGTCGGGAAAGCAGTACTTC; CDR3 protein: CASSLSSGKQYF; V gene: TRBV5-4; D gene: -; clone size: -; J gene: TRBJ2-7
CDR3 DNA: TGCAGTGCTAGAGGGAGCGACCAGCAGTTCTTC; CDR3 protein: CSARGSDQQFF; V gene: TRBV20-1; D gene: -; clone size: -; J gene: TRBJ2-1